A selection of T cell receptor beta chains follows, all from one sample in a study of OX40 agonist ivuxolimab in advanced cancers. Sequencing used immunoSEQ multiplex PCR; TCRdb keeps in-frame clones, though not all of them. Of roughly 100,000 clones listed, roughly 91% are singletons. Specimen: CD4+ or CD8+ T cells sorted from blood, collected in a trial of the OX40 agonist ivuxolimab. These receptors were collected from an adult with an advanced solid tumor such as melanoma, head and neck, liver or kidney cancer. Each CDR3 is given with its conserved first and last residue.

CDR3	V	length	J
CASSTKDTPYSGANVLTF	TRBV19	18	TRBJ2-6
CASSLFPEETQYF	TRBV28	13	TRBJ2-5
CASSQVSSGYNEQFF	TRBV18	15	TRBJ2-1
CASSWDRGAGNQPQHF	TRBV5-6	16	TRBJ1-5
CASSLTGENTEAFF	TRBV9	14	TRBJ1-1
CASSAAGTGAPYEQYF	TRBV25-1	16	TRBJ2-7
CASSERTGITEAFF	TRBV19	14	TRBJ1-1
CASSFWGSSGNTIYF	TRBV11-3	15	TRBJ1-3
CASSKSRGRAAGDTQYF	TRBV19	17	TRBJ2-3
CASSLQSNTEAFF	TRBV5-6	13	TRBJ1-1
CASSEGRQLKAFF	TRBV5-6	13	TRBJ1-1
CASSPGQKNTEAFF	TRBV6-4	14	TRBJ1-1
CASSPGGPKETQYF	TRBV28	14	TRBJ2-5
CASSLTGHPSYEQYF	TRBV7-8	15	TRBJ2-7
CASSLYSQGAEAFF	TRBV5-1	14	TRBJ1-1
CASSSLTGNTEAFF	TRBV5-6	14	TRBJ1-1
CASRTSVYNEQFF	TRBV2	13	TRBJ2-1
CASSRDTTSNQPQHF	TRBV6-1	15	TRBJ1-5
CASSKEGGNQPQHF	TRBV7-2	14	TRBJ1-5
CASSDPPNTGELFF	TRBV4-2	14	TRBJ2-2
CASRLVSRQPRTEAFF	TRBV12-2	16	TRBJ1-1
CASSRSDSSNQPQHF	TRBV7-8	15	TRBJ1-5
CASFRLANTGELFF	TRBV2	14	TRBJ2-2
CASSRDRGTDTQYF	TRBV2	14	TRBJ2-3
CASSPRPSSTYEQYF	TRBV7-2	15	TRBJ2-7
CASSFRNTIYF	TRBV7-9	11	TRBJ1-3
CATSLGRATDTQYF	TRBV19	14	TRBJ2-3
CATSRALAGGPAVETQYF	TRBV15	18	TRBJ2-5
CASSIVGRGSSYNEQFF	TRBV19	17	TRBJ2-1
CATSGRAGNTGELFF	TRBV10-3	15	TRBJ2-2
CALRGLEMGYTF	TRBV30	12	TRBJ1-2